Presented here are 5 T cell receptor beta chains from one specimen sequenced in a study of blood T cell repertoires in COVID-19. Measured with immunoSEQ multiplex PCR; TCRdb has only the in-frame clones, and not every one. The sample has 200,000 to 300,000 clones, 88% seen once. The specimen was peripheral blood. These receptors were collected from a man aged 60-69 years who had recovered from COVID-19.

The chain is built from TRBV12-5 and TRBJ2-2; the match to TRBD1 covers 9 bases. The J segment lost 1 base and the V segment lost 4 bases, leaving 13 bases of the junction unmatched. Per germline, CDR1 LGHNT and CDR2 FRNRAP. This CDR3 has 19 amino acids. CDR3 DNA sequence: TGTGCTAGTGGTTCCCCGAAGGACAGGGGCGGACTGAACACCGGGGAGCTGTTTTTT. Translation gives CASGSPKDRGGLNTGELFF.

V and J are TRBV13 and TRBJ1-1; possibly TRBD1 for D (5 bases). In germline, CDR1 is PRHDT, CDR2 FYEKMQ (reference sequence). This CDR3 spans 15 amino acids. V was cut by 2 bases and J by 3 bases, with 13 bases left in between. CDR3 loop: CASSLRWTRHTEAFF. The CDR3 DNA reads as TGTGCCAGCAGCTTAAGGTGGACAAGACACACTGAAGCTTTCTTT.

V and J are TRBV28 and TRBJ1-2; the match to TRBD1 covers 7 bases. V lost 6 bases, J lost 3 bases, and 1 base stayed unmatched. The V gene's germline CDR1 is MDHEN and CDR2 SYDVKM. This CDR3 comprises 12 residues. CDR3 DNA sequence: TGTGCCAGCAGGGACAGGCACTATGGCTACACCTTC. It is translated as CASRDRHYGYTF.

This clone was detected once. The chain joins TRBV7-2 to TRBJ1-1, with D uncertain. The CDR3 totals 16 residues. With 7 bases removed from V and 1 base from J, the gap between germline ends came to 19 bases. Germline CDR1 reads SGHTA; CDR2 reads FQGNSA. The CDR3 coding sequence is TGTGCCAGCATCCCCTACGTCGGAGAGCAGAACACTGAAGCTTTCTTT. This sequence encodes CASIPYVGEQNTEAFF.

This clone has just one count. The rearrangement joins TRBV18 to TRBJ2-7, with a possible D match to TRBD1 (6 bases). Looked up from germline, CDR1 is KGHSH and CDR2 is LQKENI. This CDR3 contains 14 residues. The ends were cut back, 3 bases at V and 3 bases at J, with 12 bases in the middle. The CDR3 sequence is CASSPQGTLYEQYF. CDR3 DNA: TGTGCCAGCTCACCTCAAGGGACACTCTACGAGCAGTACTTC.